One and the same sample provided the 26 T cell receptor beta chains below, sequenced in a study of immune evolution from preneoplasia to lung adenocarcinoma. Sequenced by immunoSEQ multiplex PCR; TCRdb stores in-frame clones only, minus some. The sample has roughly 3,000 clones, roughly 82% seen once. Sequencing used FFPE lung adenocarcinoma in situ tissue. These receptors all stem from a person aged 60-79 years with lung adenocarcinoma.

This clone is termed large. The chain combines TRBV7-6 with TRBJ2-5; unclear D gene. Per the germline V gene, CDR1 is SGHVS and CDR2 is FNYEAQ. V lost 1 base and J lost 3, with 9 bases in between. The CDR3 extends over 14 amino acids. CDR3 sequence (DNA): TGTGCCAGCAGCTTAGTCCCGCCAAAAGAGACCCAGTACTTC. It codes for CASSLVPPKETQYF.

V usage is TRBV7-6 and J usage is TRBJ2-7; 11 positions agree with TRBD1. Trimming removed 1 base from V and 6 bases from J; junction bases left unmatched: 5. Germline CDR1 reads SGHVS; CDR2 reads FNYEAQ. The CDR3 covers 15 residues. CDR3 nucleotides: TGTGCCAGCAGCTTAGGTGGGACAGGGGGACCCGAGCAGTACTTC. It yields the protein CASSLGGTGGPEQYF.

A word on this clone: Compared with germline, one end of the junction differs, possibly owing to a read error. This rearrangement joins TRBV7-8 to TRBJ2-6; a weak D match, TRBD2 (6 bases). In germline, CDR1 is SGHVS, CDR2 FQNEAQ. CDR3 length: 16 residues. The CDR3 DNA reads TGTGCCAGCAGCGTAGCATGGGGGGATGGGGCCAACGTCCTGACTTTC. Its translation is CASSVAWGDGANVLTF.

This clone has more than one count but fewer than ten. Other DNA sequences of this sample code for an identical CDR3. This chain uses TRBV6-6 with TRBJ1-5, with no clear D. V was pared by 6 bases and J by 4 bases, with 10 bases between. Germline V gene sequence: CDR1 MNHNY, CDR2 SVGAGI (reference sequence). This CDR3 contains 13 residues. CDR3 protein: CASRTVGNQPQHF. In DNA, the CDR3 is TGTGCCAGCAGGACGGTCGGGAATCAGCCCCAGCATTTT.

The rearrangement uses TRBV5-4 and TRBJ1-1, with D maybe TRBD1 (5 bases). The germline CDR1 and CDR2 sequences are SGHNT and YYREEE (reference sequence). This CDR3 has 17 amino acids. V dropped 0 bases and J dropped 0 bases, with 15 bases sitting between them. The chain's CDR3 is CASSLGPGTTMNTEAFF. CDR3 bases: TGTGCCAGCAGCTTGGGTCCAGGGACTACAATGAACACTGAAGCTTTCTTT.

This chain connects TRBV11-2 to TRBJ2-7; possible D gene TRBD1, 6 bases. Looked up from germline, CDR1 is SGHAT and CDR2 is FQNNGV. The CDR3 has 14 amino acids. Deletions cut 2 bases from V and 7 bases from J, with 15 bases between. In nucleotides, the CDR3 is TGTGCCAGCAGCTTAATACAGGGCTCGGGAGAGCAGTACTTC. Translation gives CASSLIQGSGEQYF.

This chain connects TRBV7-9 to TRBJ2-4; D not resolved. CDR1 SEHNR and CDR2 FQNEAQ come from the germline V gene (reference sequence). This CDR3 is 14 amino acids long. The ends were cut back, 4 bases at V and 0 bases at J, with 7 bases in the middle. The CDR3 sequence: CASSSLLAKNIQYF. CDR3 nucleotides: TGTGCCAGCAGCTCCCTACTAGCCAAAAACATTCAGTACTTC.

This clone has just one count. This chain joins TRBV7-2 and TRBJ1-4, with unresolved D. The length of the CDR3 is 13 residues. Germline V gene sequence: CDR1 SGHTA, CDR2 FQGNSA. Trimming took 6 bases from V and 6 from J, leaving 11 bases between them. CDR3 sequence (DNA): TGTGCCAGCAGTCATAATCTCTATGAAAAACTGTTTTTT. Translating it yields CASSHNLYEKLFF.

This clone was counted once. The chain recombines TRBV11-3 with TRBJ1-1; TRBD1 matches 9 bases. V lost 2 bases, J lost 0 bases, and 7 bases stayed unmatched. In germline, CDR1 is SGHNT, CDR2 YENEEA. This CDR3 contains 17 residues. The CDR3 DNA follows: TGTGCCAGCAGCTTATCTCCGGGACAGGGCCTGAACACTGAAGCTTTCTTT. The encoded protein is CASSLSPGQGLNTEAFF.

This chain connects TRBV5-4 to TRBJ2-5; TRBD1 matches 8 bases. Germline CDR1 SGHNT, CDR2 YYREEE (reference sequence). The CDR3 has 16 amino acids. V gave up 1 base and J gave up 2 bases; unmatched junction bases: 7. This CDR3 reads CASSLPLGTGQETQYF. The CDR3, as DNA: TGTGCCAGCAGCTTGCCCCTAGGGACAGGACAAGAGACCCAGTACTTC.

The chain recombines TRBV6-5 with TRBJ2-7; D is perhaps TRBD1 or TRBD2 (6 bases each). The germline V gene has CDR1 MNHEY and CDR2 SVGAGI. This CDR3 is built from 15 residues. Trimming left V 7 bases short and J 3 bases short, with 19 bases between. In nucleotides, the CDR3 is TGTGCCAGCACCCCAACCAGGCGGGACATCTACGAGCAGTACTTC. It encodes CASTPTRRDIYEQYF.

This clone came up a few times. The V and J genes are TRBV30 and TRBJ2-3, with 8 bases identical to TRBD2. The V gene's germline CDR1 is GTSNPN and CDR2 SVGIG (reference sequence). The CDR3 runs 14 residues. The V and J ends lost 0 bases and 4 bases, in that order; junction bases with no gene match: 3. In nucleotides, the CDR3 is TGTGCCTGGAGTGTAAGCGGGGGAGCAGATACGCAGTATTTT. Translation gives CAWSVSGGADTQYF. The whole variable domain, remainder taken from reference TRBV30 and TRBJ2-3, is SQTIHQWPATLVQPVGSPLSLECTVEGTSNPNLYWYRQAAGRGLQLLFYSVGIGQISSEVPQNLSASRPQDRQFILSSKKLLLSDSGFYLCAWSVSGGADTQYFGPGTRLTVL.

V is TRBV6-5 and J is TRBJ1-2; D not certain. The CDR3 contains 13 residues. Trimming removed 7 bases at V and 5 bases at J, with 14 bases between. Germline-derived CDR1 and CDR2 are MNHEY and SVGAGI. This CDR3 reads CASKKTVSYGYTF. The CDR3 DNA sequence: TGTGCCAGCAAAAAGACGGTGTCTTATGGCTACACCTTC.

This clone has just a few counts. The V call is TRBV10-3, the J call TRBJ1-1, with TRBD1 matching 7 bases. V shed 3 bases, J shed 6 bases, and the junction held 13 bases outside the gene matches. This CDR3 contains 16 residues. CDR1 is ENHRY and CDR2 is SYGVKD in the germline V gene. The CDR3 sequence: CAISDPLQGRGAEAFF. In DNA form, the CDR3 reads TGTGCCATCAGTGACCCTCTACAGGGGCGGGGGGCTGAAGCTTTCTTT.

The chain joins TRBV7-2 to TRBJ2-2; D is ambiguous. This CDR3 contains 14 residues. Germline CDR1 and CDR2: SGHTA and FQGNSA. Trimming stripped 3 bases from V and 3 bases from J, with 8 bases between. The CDR3 sequence: CASSFETDTGELFF. CDR3 nucleotides: TGTGCCAGCAGCTTCGAAACAGACACCGGGGAGCTGTTTTTT.

V and J are TRBV5-4 and TRBJ2-5; 11 bases are shared with TRBD1. This CDR3 has 18 residues. V lost 0 bases to trimming and J lost 4 bases; unmatched junction nucleotides: 11. Per germline, CDR1 SGHNT and CDR2 YYREEE (reference sequence). The CDR3 region has the DNA TGTGCCAGCAGCTTGGGGGTGCAGCGGACAGGGGGCGGAGAGACCCAGTACTTC. Encoded protein: CASSLGVQRTGGGETQYF.

The sample holds one count of this clone. This likely comes from a read error, as the CDR3 has no conserved phenylalanine or tryptophan at its end. The DNA is omitted, as the CDR3 cannot be located on it reliably, and the CDR3 follows TCRdb's listing. CDR3 protein: CASSEGTSGPTL. This chain links TRBV2 with TRBJ2-7; the table names TRBD2, a call not compared with the DNA. The length of the CDR3 is 12 amino acids, counting both ends. From germline, CDR1 is SNHLY and CDR2 FYNNEI.

The chain combines TRBV5-1 with TRBJ1-2, with D unresolved. This CDR3 is 15 amino acids long. Germline-derived CDR1 and CDR2 are SGHRS and YFSETQ. V lost 0 bases and J lost 4, with 13 bases in between. The CDR3 spells CASSLGADLIYGYTF. CDR3 nucleotide sequence: TGCGCCAGCAGCTTGGGGGCCGACCTTATCTATGGCTACACCTTC.

The CDR3 DNA reads as TGTGCCATCAGTGAGGGGACTAGCGGGAGTTACGAGCAGTACTTC. Its protein is CAISEGTSGSYEQYF. V and J are TRBV10-3 and TRBJ2-7; 14 bases agree with TRBD2. The trim removed 2 bases at V and 4 bases at J, leaving 1 base unmatched. Germline V gene lookup returns CDR1 ENHRY and CDR2 SYGVKD. This CDR3 is 15 amino acids long.

Judged by abundance, this clone is large. The gene calls are TRBV7-8 and TRBJ2-7, with 8 bases fitting TRBD1. The J segment lost 0 bases and the V segment lost 5 bases, leaving 9 bases of the junction unmatched. CDR3 size: 16 residues. CDR1 is SGHVS, CDR2 FQNEAQ, per germline. The CDR3 sequence: CASSLLSGTGSYEQYF. CDR3 nucleotides: TGTGCCAGCAGCCTATTGTCCGGGACAGGCTCCTACGAGCAGTACTTC.

The chain uses TRBV13 and TRBJ1-1; no clear D gene. CDR1 and CDR2 (germline): PRHDT, FYEKMQ (reference sequence). The V end was cut by 6 bases, the J end by 4 bases, with 12 bases between. The CDR3 covers 13 residues. CDR3 in amino acids: CASSEFKGTEAFF. The CDR3 DNA is TGTGCCAGCAGTGAGTTCAAGGGCACTGAAGCTTTCTTT.

This rearrangement joins TRBV28 to TRBJ1-1; 10 bases map to TRBD1. Unmatched junction bases numbered 10, after V lost 5 bases and J lost 4 bases. Germline CDR1 is MDHEN and CDR2 is SYDVKM. The CDR3 sequence is 16 residues long. Here the CDR3 DNA reads TGTGCCAGCAGTCCGAGAGACAGGGGGCATAGCACTGAAGCTTTCTTT. Translating gives CASSPRDRGHSTEAFF.

The chain joins TRBV7-9 to TRBJ1-3; D might be TRBD1 (6 bases). V was cut by 11 bases and J by 3 bases, with 17 bases left in between. CDR3 length: 14 amino acids. From germline, CDR1 is SEHNR and CDR2 FQNEAQ (reference sequence). The CDR3 is CAGDRRVSGNTIYF. In DNA form, the CDR3 reads TGTGCCGGTGACAGGAGGGTCAGTGGAAACACCATATATTTT.

The chain has TRBV15 and TRBJ2-5; possibly TRBD1 for D (5 bases). The CDR3 is 15 residues long. From germline, CDR1 is LNHNV and CDR2 YYDKDF (reference sequence). The germline V and J ends were trimmed by 1 base and 3 bases, with 12 bases remaining between them. CDR3 loop: CATSRGPGREETQYF. The CDR3 DNA is TGTGCCACCAGCAGAGGTCCCGGCAGGGAAGAGACCCAGTACTTC.

Here the CDR3 DNA reads TGTGCCACCAGTTCCGGGACAGAGAATGAAAAACTGTTTTTT. It encodes CATSSGTENEKLFF. The rearrangement joins TRBV15 to TRBJ1-4; 7 nucleotides agree with TRBD1. The V gene's germline CDR1 is LNHNV and CDR2 YYDKDF (reference sequence). The CDR3 is 14 residues long. Trimming removed 6 bases from V and 5 bases from J; junction bases left unmatched: 6.

This chain joins TRBV11-1 and TRBJ2-5; D remains ambiguous. The CDR3 is made up of 14 amino acids. The germline V gene encodes CDR1 SGHAT and CDR2 FQDESV (reference sequence). Trimming removed 2 bases at V and 1 base at J, with 8 bases between. CDR3 nucleotides: TGTGCCAGCAGCTTAAGCTGGGTCCAAGAGACCCAGTACTTC. Translating gives CASSLSWVQETQYF.